This T cell receptor (beta chain) came from a study of CD4 T cells in relation to SARS-CoV-2 and coronaviruses. Concerning this clone itself: Its target is not known.

Trimming removed 3 bases from V and 4 bases from J; junction bases left unmatched: 7. Germline CDR1 and CDR2: DFQATT and SNEGSKA (reference sequence). The CDR3 consists of 14 residues. CD4+ T cells from unexposed donors were obtained before the COVID-19 pandemic (2011-2018). The cells were cultured for approximately ten days before CD4+ T cells were isolated. Cultures held some 1.8 million PBMCs per well with 9 to 10 IU/ml IL-2. Data came from immunoSEQ multiplex PCR; TCRdb stores just in-frame clones and leaves some out. This sample yields around 18,000 clones, of which 70% to 75% are seen a single time; approximately 30% belongs to the top ten.

The chain links TRBV20-1 to TRBJ1-2; 8 bases match TRBD1. Sequencing was carried out using CD4+ T cells from PBMCs, cultured in vitro. This receptor was identified in a human donor in good health. The CDR3 here is CSASPDRVVYGYTF. The CDR3, as DNA: TGCAGTGCTAGTCCGGACAGGGTCGTCTATGGCTACACCTTC.